Included here is one TCR beta chain sequence, with context. TCRdb re-derived calls from the 5' RACE reads in MiXCR, one entry per CDR3 protein. This table holds roughly 56,000 distinct CDR3 sequences, around 16% found once. This sample was taken from a study of early T cells in non-severe SARS-CoV-2 infection. This CDR3 is built from 15 residues. CDR1 and CDR2 from the germline V gene are MNHNY and SVGAGI (reference sequence). The V end was cut by 5 bases, the J end by 2 bases, with 16 bases between. The sequence derives from an adult who was a healthcare worker with PCR-confirmed SARS-CoV-2 infection or an uninfected control (not recorded which). The sequenced sample was whole blood, obtained at baseline. The V gene is TRBV6-6, the J gene TRBJ2-7; D remains unclear. This chain's CDR3 is CASSLSAPPTYEQYF. The CDR3 nucleotides read TGTGCCAGCAGTCTATCGGCGCCGCCGACCTACGAGCAGTACTTC.